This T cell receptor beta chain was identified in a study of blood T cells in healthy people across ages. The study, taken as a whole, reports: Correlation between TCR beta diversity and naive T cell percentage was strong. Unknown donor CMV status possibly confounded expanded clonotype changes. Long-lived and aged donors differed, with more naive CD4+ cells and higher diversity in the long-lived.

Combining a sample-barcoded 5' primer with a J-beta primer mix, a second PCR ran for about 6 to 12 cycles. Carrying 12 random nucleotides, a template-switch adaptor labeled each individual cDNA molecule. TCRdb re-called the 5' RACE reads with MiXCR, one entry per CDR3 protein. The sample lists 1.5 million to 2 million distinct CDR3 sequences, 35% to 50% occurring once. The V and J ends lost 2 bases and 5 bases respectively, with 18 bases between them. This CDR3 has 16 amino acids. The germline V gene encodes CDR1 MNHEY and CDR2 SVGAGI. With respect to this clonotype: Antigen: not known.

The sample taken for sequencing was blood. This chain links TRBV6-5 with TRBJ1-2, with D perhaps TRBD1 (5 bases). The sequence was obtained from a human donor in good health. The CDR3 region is CASSYRGLKDGYGYTF. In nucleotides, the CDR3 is TGTGCCAGCAGTTACCGGGGCCTAAAGGACGGGTATGGCTACACCTTC.